One and the same sample provided the 5 T cell receptor beta chains below, sequenced in a study of CD8 T cells in Susac syndrome. After extraction with the RNeasy kit, 0.5 to 1 ug of the RNA was reverse transcribed using random hexamers. TCRdb fed the immunoSEQ multiplex PCR reads into MiXCR, producing one record per CDR3 protein. This repertoire shows a few hundred thousand distinct CDR3 sequences, roughly 85% found once; its top ten account for roughly 0.22%. Material for sequencing was CD8+ T cells from PBMCs. These receptors were collected from a human donor with multiple sclerosis.

This chain uses TRBV19 with TRBJ1-2; D is undetermined. The CDR3 has 13 amino acids. Germline V gene lookup returns CDR1 LNHDA and CDR2 SQIVND (reference sequence). Trimming removed 3 bases at V and 2 bases at J, with 7 bases between. The CDR3: CASSMSGNYGYTF. In nucleotides, the CDR3 is TGTGCCAGTAGTATGTCTGGGAACTATGGCTACACCTTC.

The CDR3 loop reads CASSTSDSAYNEQFF. CDR3 bases: TGTGCCAGCAGTACTAGCGATTCTGCCTACAATGAGCAGTTCTTC. The chain links TRBV6-2 or TRBV6-3 to TRBJ2-1, with 7 bases identical to TRBD2. Germline V gene sequence: CDR1 MNHEY, CDR2 SVGEGT. V shed 5 bases, J shed 2 bases, and the junction held 6 bases outside the gene matches. This CDR3 region has 15 residues.

This chain connects TRBV10-3 to TRBJ2-1, with 9 positions matching TRBD2. Trimming cost V 5 bases and J 0 bases; bases outside gene matches: 2. Germline loops: CDR1 ENHRY, CDR2 SYGVKD. The CDR3 spans 15 residues. DNA for the CDR3: TGTGCCATCAGTATTAGCGGGAGCTCCTACAATGAGCAGTTCTTC. Its protein product is CAISISGSSYNEQFF.

This clonotype was counted a single time. This chain joins TRBV11-2 and TRBJ2-7, with 11 bases fitting TRBD2. CDR3 length: 16 residues. V lost 1 base and J lost 3; bases outside the gene matches: 5. CDR1 SGHAT and CDR2 FQNNGV come from the germline V gene. CDR3 amino acids: CASSLVLAGAHYEQYF. DNA for the CDR3: TGTGCCAGCAGCTTAGTACTAGCGGGAGCCCACTACGAGCAGTACTTC.

The chain uses TRBV10-2 and TRBJ2-3, with 11 bases matching TRBD2. The germline gives CDR1 WSHSY, CDR2 SAAADI. Trimming removed 3 bases from V and 3 bases from J; junction bases left unmatched: 5. The CDR3 runs to 16 residues. CDR3 amino acids: CASSDRASGRTDTQYF. The CDR3 DNA follows: TGCGCCAGCAGTGATAGGGCTAGCGGGAGGACAGATACGCAGTATTTT.